The 3 T cell receptor beta chains in this list originate from one sample, sequenced in a study of T and B cells in COVID-19 patients. Each TRB amplification used about 250-550 ng of genomic DNA from blood. TRB rearrangements were amplified by multiplex PCR with BIOMED2 TRB-A/B primers. TCRdb re-called the multiplex PCR reads with MiXCR, one entry per CDR3 protein. The data contain approximately 14,000 distinct CDR3 sequences, 29% of them singletons. The sequenced sample consisted of blood. The source of these receptors is a human donor who had recovered from COVID-19.

At least ten counts were recorded for this clonotype. The V and J genes are TRBV6-1 and TRBJ2-1, with 9 bases identical to TRBD2. Germline V gives CDR1 MNHNS, CDR2 SASEGT. V was clipped by 7 bases and J by 9 bases; unmatched bases: 10. The CDR3 runs to 14 residues. In DNA, the CDR3 is TGTGCCAGCACCCCATTAGCGGGAGAGGCTGAGCAGTTCTTC. Translation: CASTPLAGEAEQFF.

This clonotype was observed many times. This chain links TRBV18 with TRBJ2-7; no clear D. Germline V lookup: CDR1 KGHSH, CDR2 LQKENI. V was pared by 3 bases and J by 0 bases, with 9 bases between. This CDR3 contains 14 residues. DNA for the CDR3: TGTGCCAGCTCACCTGGACGGAACTCCTACGAGCAGTACTTC. The encoded protein is CASSPGRNSYEQYF.

By its share, this clonotype is medium-sized. This chain uses TRBV19 with TRBJ2-3, with TRBD2 matching over 11 bases. Germline assignment: CDR1 LNHDA and CDR2 SQIVND (reference sequence). The CDR3 runs to 14 residues. Trimming at V came to 8 bases and at J to 7 bases, leaving 8 bases not matched to a gene. The CDR3 is CASQTSGSRHTQYF. The CDR3 DNA reads as TGTGCCAGTCAAACTAGCGGGAGCCGCCATACGCAGTATTTT.